These T cell receptor beta chains were read from a single sample in a study of spatial heterogeneity in lung cancer. MiXCR, run by TCRdb on the 5' RACE reads, gives a single entry per CDR3 protein. The sample has 11,000 to 15,000 distinct CDR3 sequences, approximately 4.8% seen once. This sample comprised lung tumor tissue, obtained at surgery. These receptor sequences come from a female donor with early-stage non-small cell lung cancer. The CDR3 runs from the conserved cysteine through the conserved F or W. Where a row states a size, it is once, few, many or the class of an expanded clone; other rows omit it.

V gene,J gene,clone size,CDR3 protein
TRBV12-5,TRBJ2-3,many,CASAEAAITDTQYF
TRBV2,TRBJ2-5,many,CASSYQETQYF
TRBV28,TRBJ1-6,many,CASSLYGTGNSPLHF
TRBV20-1,TRBJ1-1,many,CSVARGGNTEAFF
TRBV9,TRBJ1-1,many,CASREPPGTGDTEAFF
TRBV7-9,TRBJ1-3,many,CASSSWDSSGNTIYF
TRBV27,TRBJ2-7,many,CASSADRGLVYEQYF
TRBV3-1,TRBJ2-5,medium-sized,CASSRSAETQYF
TRBV7-2,TRBJ1-2,many,CASSGFWAGPYGYTF
TRBV28,TRBJ2-4,few,CASRTGGTLNIQYF
TRBV4-1,TRBJ1-2,many,CASSYGIRDNFYGYTF
TRBV11-2,TRBJ1-2,many,CASSFGQGASGYTF
TRBV5-1,TRBJ2-1,NA,CASSPSALRGGNEQFF
TRBV12-3/TRBV12-4,TRBJ1-1,medium-sized,CASSPGQGSAEAFF
TRBV7-7,TRBJ1-4,many,CASSKREGEKLFF
TRBV12-3/TRBV12-4,TRBJ2-2,NA,CASSFGRGELFF
TRBV7-2,TRBJ2-7,many,CASSFHGGTVSYEQYF
TRBV12-3/TRBV12-4,TRBJ1-1,NA,CASSFGENTEAFF
TRBV12-3/TRBV12-4,TRBJ2-2,many,CASSLIQGMITGELFF
TRBV5-1,TRBJ1-3,few,CASSLGQGVITGGNTIYF
TRBV7-3,TRBJ2-1,many,CASSLSEAGFSYNEQFF
TRBV5-4,TRBJ2-3,medium-sized,CASSLRGGGDTQYF
TRBV29-1,TRBJ2-1,NA,CSVQASVYNEQFF
TRBV7-9,TRBJ1-6,many,CASRHHIWGRGNSPLHF
TRBV11-2,TRBJ2-5,medium-sized,CASTTAFSHETQYF
TRBV6-5,TRBJ2-4,large,CASSYSSGPLAKNIQYF
TRBV7-9,TRBJ2-7,many,CASSFGQALTYEQYF
TRBV7-8,TRBJ2-5,many,CASSLGRGGAQETQYF
TRBV5-4,TRBJ2-1,many,CASRQTGSYNEQFF
TRBV5-1,TRBJ2-1,many,CASSLAGNEQFF
TRBV3-1,TRBJ1-6,many,CASSQRDRGYNSPLHF
TRBV7-6,TRBJ2-7,many,CASSRSGVEQYF
TRBV29-1,TRBJ2-1,medium-sized,CSVEGVGTGGQNEQFF
TRBV10-3,TRBJ2-3,many,CAISEGQDEDTDTQYF
TRBV29-1,TRBJ2-5,many,CSVKKVGARETQYF
TRBV24-1,TRBJ1-5,many,CATSSGTGSSQPQHF
TRBV28,TRBJ1-1,many,CASSWVGDTEAFF
TRBV2,TRBJ1-2,many,CASSERGIYGYTF
TRBV2,TRBJ2-7,NA,CASDGTGPYEQYF
TRBV5-4,TRBJ2-3,many,CASSLAKLAGFTDTQYF
TRBV20-1,TRBJ2-2,many,CSARSAGGPGELFF
TRBV5-1,TRBJ2-5,many,CASSYDPGQGGETQYF
TRBV20-1,TRBJ2-5,few,CSLRRSGGRGTQYF
TRBV30,TRBJ1-2,many,CAWSVRTGGGYTF
TRBV5-5,TRBJ1-5,many,CASSLSGQPQHF
TRBV20-1,TRBJ2-1,many,CSAFGTDYNEQFF
TRBV3-1,TRBJ2-7,many,CASSQLAGSYEQYF
TRBV20-1,TRBJ2-2,many,CSARRTGGYTGELFF
TRBV7-9,TRBJ2-7,many,CASSKRQGERYEQYF
TRBV12-3/TRBV12-4,TRBJ1-3,many,CASRMTGYPGNTIYF